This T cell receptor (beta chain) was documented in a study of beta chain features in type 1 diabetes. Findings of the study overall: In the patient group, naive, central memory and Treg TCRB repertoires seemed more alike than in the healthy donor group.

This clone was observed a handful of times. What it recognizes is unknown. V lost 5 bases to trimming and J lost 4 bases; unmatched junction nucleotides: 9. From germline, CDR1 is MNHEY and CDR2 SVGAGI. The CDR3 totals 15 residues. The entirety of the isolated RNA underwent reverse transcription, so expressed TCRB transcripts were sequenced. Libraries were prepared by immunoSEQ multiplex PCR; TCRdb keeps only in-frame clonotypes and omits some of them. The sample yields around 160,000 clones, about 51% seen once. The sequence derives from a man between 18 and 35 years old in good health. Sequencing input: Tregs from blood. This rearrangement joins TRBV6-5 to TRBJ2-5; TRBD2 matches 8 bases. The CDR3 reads CASSRYQRGTETQYF. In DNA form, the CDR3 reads TGTGCCAGCAGTCGCTACCAGCGGGGGACAGAGACCCAGTACTTC.